The sequence of this TCR beta chain was determined in a study of naive and memory T cell subsets. Study-wide findings and caveats: Clonotypes are single alpha or beta chains, not paired receptors. Over 85% of naive TCR sequences appeared only once, unlike memory subsets. TCR abundance followed a power law differing between naive and memory subsets. Especially in CD8 cells, naive repertoires contained a few larger clonotypes, possibly CD45RA-re-expressing memory cells. In CD4 and CD8 cells, diversity dropped from naive through EMRA.

Two oligonucleotides, mixed equimolar, formed the beta constant-region primer covering TRBC1 and TRBC2. Nested alpha and beta constant-region primers with the SP2 primer drove four PCR rounds on ligated cDNA. TCRdb reanalysed the UMI-ligation and nested PCR reads using MiXCR and keeps one entry per CDR3 protein. The sample lists about 90,000 distinct CDR3 sequences; around 11% were seen once. The sample holds many counts of this clonotype. The antigen remains undetermined. The germline gives CDR1 MNHEY, CDR2 SVGAGI. This CDR3 is built from 14 residues. Trimming cost V 2 bases and J 1 base, with 8 bases left between them.

The chain joins TRBV6-5 to TRBJ1-1, with D unresolved. The TCR was taken from a human donor in good health. Input material: naive CD4+ T cells from blood. In DNA, the CDR3 is TGTGCCAGCAGTTACAGAGGGAGGAACACTGAAGCTTTCTTT. This sequence encodes CASSYRGRNTEAFF.